In its sample, the clone carrying this TCR beta chain was seen many times. Its antigen is unidentified. This record belongs to a study of blood T cells in healthy people across ages. Study results and caveats: Investigators treated diversity estimates from one million T cells as underestimates. Percentage of naive T cells showed a strong correlation with TCR beta diversity.

A second PCR, run for about 6 to 11 cycles, used a sample-barcoded 5' primer plus a J-beta primer mix. MiXCR was run by TCRdb on the 5' RACE reads, yielding one entry per CDR3 protein. The sample shows about 1.7 million distinct CDR3 sequences, 28% of them seen only once. CDR1 is SGHTA, CDR2 FQGNSA, per germline. The CDR3 contains 15 residues. V lost 3 bases, J lost 5 bases, and 7 bases stayed unmatched. V usage is TRBV7-2 and J usage is TRBJ2-7; 10 bases are a match to TRBD2. This receptor was taken from a woman younger than 45 in good health. Sequenced input: blood. In DNA form, the CDR3 reads TGTGCCAGCAGCTTTCCCATAGCGGGAGGCAACGAGCAGTACTTC. Amino acid sequence: CASSFPIAGGNEQYF.